This T cell receptor beta chain originates from a study of T cells after yellow fever vaccination. There are many counts of this clonotype. MiXCR, run by TCRdb on the 5' RACE reads, gives a single entry per CDR3 protein. The sample lists 200,000 to 300,000 distinct CDR3 sequences; more than 3.5% were seen once. This TCR derives from a man between 18 and 35 years old who received the YFV17D yellow fever vaccine. This specimen consisted of PBMCs, obtained 15 days after the yellow fever booster vaccination.

Written as DNA, the CDR3 is TGCGCCAGCAGCTTGGCCCGGGGGGGCAATTCGAACTATGGCTACACCTTC. Translated: CASSLARGGNSNYGYTF. This chain joins TRBV5-1 and TRBJ1-2, with D tentatively TRBD1 (6 bases). The germline V gene encodes CDR1 SGHRS and CDR2 YFSETQ. Trimming took off 0 bases at V and 2 bases at J, with 17 bases between the two ends. The CDR3 consists of 17 residues.